The T cell receptor beta chain described here comes from a study of blood T cell repertoires in COVID-19. About the study: Samples of COVID-19 (acute and convalescent) were obtained from the United States, Italy and Spain. Sample material is recorded as cDNA or gDNA derived from T cells, B-cell-depleted T cells, or PBMCs.

The V gene end was trimmed by 3 bases and the J gene end by 4 bases; junction bases not matched to a gene: 3. Germline V gene data show CDR1 as MDHEN and CDR2 as SYDVKM. This CDR3 region has 14 residues. TCRdb keeps only in-frame clones here, not all; method: immunoSEQ multiplex PCR. The sample lists 100,000 or so clones, 70% to 90% occurring once. The genes are TRBV28 and TRBJ1-5; 7 bases are a match to TRBD1. Material for sequencing was peripheral blood. The sequence came from a human donor in a cohort sampled during active COVID-19. CDR3 nucleotides: TGTGCCAGCAGTTTCGCAGGGGGGAATCAGCCCCAGCATTTT. It encodes CASSFAGGNQPQHF.